The sequence of this T cell receptor beta chain was determined in a study of shared clonotypes between healthy human individuals. Turning to the study itself: CD4 naive and CD4 memory each took three plates per donor, while CD8 naive took two and CD8 memory one.

Notes on the study in general: Non-shared clonotypes had lower generation probabilities than those shared by all four donors.

The protocol was immunoSEQ multiplex PCR, while the TCRdb copy is restricted to in-frame clones and leaves out a portion. This sample has some 2,100,000 clones, with almost 96% found just once. This clone was seen once. The antigen remains undetermined. Trimming pared 2 bases from V and 2 bases from J, leaving 22 bases between. This CDR3 has 18 residues. The germline CDR1 and CDR2 sequences are SGHVS and FQNEAQ. Sequenced sample: naive CD4+ T cells sorted from blood. The subset here: CD45RA+ positively selected. The chain combines TRBV7-8 with TRBJ2-7; the D gene is possibly TRBD1 (7 bases). The sequence was obtained from a man younger than 35 in good health. The CDR3 DNA is TGTGCCAGCAGCTTATCGCTCGGAGGGACAGTGAGGACCTACGAGCAGTACTTC. Its translation: CASSLSLGGTVRTYEQYF.